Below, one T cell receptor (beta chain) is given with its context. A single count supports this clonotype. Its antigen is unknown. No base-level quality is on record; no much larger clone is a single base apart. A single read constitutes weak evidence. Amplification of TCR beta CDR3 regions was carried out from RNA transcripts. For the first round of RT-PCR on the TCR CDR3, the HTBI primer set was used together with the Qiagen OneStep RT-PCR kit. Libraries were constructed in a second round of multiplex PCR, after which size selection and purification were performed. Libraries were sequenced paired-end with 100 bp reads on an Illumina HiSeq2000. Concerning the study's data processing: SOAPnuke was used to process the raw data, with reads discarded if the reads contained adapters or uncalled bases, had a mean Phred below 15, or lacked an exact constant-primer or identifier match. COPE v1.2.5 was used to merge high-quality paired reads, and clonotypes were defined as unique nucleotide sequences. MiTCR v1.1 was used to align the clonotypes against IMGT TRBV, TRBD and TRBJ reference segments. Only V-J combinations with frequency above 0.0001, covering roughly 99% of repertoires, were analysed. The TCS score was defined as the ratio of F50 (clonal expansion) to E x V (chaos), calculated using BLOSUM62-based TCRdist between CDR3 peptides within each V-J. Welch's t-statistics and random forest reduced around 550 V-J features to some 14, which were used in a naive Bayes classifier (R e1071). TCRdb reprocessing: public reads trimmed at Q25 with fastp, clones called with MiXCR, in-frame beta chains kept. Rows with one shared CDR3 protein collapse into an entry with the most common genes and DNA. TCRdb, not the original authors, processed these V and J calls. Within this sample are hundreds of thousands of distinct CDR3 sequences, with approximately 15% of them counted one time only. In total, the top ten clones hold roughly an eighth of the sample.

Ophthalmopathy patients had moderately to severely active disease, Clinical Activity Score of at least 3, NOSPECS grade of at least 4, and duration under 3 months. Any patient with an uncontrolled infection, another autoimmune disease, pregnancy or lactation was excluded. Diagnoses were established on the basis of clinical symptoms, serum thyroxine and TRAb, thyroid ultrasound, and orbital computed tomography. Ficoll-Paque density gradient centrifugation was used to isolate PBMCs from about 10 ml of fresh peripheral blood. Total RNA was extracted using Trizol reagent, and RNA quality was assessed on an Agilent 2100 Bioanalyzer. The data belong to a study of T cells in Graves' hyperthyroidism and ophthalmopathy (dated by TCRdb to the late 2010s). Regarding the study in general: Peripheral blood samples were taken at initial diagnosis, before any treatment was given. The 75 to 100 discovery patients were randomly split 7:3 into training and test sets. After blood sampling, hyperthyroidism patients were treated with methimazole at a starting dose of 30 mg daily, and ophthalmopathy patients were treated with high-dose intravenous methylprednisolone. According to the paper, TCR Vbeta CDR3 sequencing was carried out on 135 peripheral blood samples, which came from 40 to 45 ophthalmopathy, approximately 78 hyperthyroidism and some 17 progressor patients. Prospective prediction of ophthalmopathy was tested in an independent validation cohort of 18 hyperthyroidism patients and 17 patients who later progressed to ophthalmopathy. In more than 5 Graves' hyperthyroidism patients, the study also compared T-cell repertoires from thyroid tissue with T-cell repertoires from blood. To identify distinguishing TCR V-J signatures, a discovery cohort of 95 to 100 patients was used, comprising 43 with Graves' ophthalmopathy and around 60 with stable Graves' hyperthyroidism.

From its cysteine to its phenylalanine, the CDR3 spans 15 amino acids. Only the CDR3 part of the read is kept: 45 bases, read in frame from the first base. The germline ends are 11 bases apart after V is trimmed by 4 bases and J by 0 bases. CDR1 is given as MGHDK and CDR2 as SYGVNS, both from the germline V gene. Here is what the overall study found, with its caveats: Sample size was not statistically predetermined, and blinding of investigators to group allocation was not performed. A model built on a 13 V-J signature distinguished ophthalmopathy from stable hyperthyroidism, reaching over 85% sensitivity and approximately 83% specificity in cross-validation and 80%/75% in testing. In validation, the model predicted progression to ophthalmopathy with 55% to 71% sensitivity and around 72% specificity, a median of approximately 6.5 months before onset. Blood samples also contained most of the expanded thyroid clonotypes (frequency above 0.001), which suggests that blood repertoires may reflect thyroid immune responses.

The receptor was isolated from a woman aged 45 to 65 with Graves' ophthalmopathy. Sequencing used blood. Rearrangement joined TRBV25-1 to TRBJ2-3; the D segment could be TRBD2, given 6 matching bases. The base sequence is TGTGCCAGCAGTGGGGAGGATTCTAGCACAGATACGCAGTATTTT. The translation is CASSGEDSSTDTQYF.